The present TCR beta chain was sequenced within a study of cytotoxic CD8 clonotypes in ibrutinib-treated CLL. Across the study: An average of 255,043 productive templates and 94,082 productive rearrangements was obtained per sample.

Concerning this clone itself: What it recognizes is unknown.

Generated by immunoSEQ multiplex PCR, the TCRdb table keeps only in-frame clones and is missing some. The table includes about 310,000 clones, 80% detected once. From germline, CDR1 is MGHRA and CDR2 YSYEKL. Unmatched junction bases numbered 13, after V lost 4 bases and J lost 8 bases. This CDR3 has 16 amino acids. Findings and limits, study-wide: The public clonotypes identified were infrequent and showed contraction or stability on treatment.

Libraries of TCR beta were made from 1.5 to 2 micrograms of genomic DNA that came from cryopreserved PBMCs. The source of this sequence is a human donor with chronic lymphocytic leukemia. This rearrangement joins TRBV4-1 to TRBJ1-2; 10 bases agree with TRBD1. The specimen comprised PBMCs, sampled before ibrutinib treatment. CDR3 nucleotide sequence: TGCGCCAGCAGCCTCGGACAGGGGGACGTTTTATCCGGCTACACCTTC. Translated, it gives CASSLGQGDVLSGYTF.